This TCR beta chain was recovered during a study of blood T cell repertoires in COVID-19. In the study overall: The cDNA or gDNA used as material had been derived from T cells, B-cell-depleted T cells, or PBMCs.

Trimming removed 5 bases from V and 0 bases from J; junction bases left unmatched: 0. The CDR3 extends over 13 amino acids. Germline CDR1 is LNHDA and CDR2 is SQIVND (reference sequence). Measured with immunoSEQ multiplex PCR; TCRdb has only the in-frame clones, and not every one. The sample yields around 72,000 clones, approximately 91% seen once. This chain uses TRBV19 with TRBJ2-5; the match to TRBD1 covers 7 bases. The sample was peripheral blood. This receptor was identified in a man over 45 with acute or convalescent COVID-19. The CDR3 here is CASSGQDQETQYF. CDR3 DNA: TGTGCCAGTAGTGGACAGGACCAAGAGACCCAGTACTTC.